The 15 T cell receptor beta chains presented below share a single source sample, sequenced in a study of cytotoxic CD8 clonotypes in ibrutinib-treated CLL. The table came from immunoSEQ multiplex PCR; TCRdb's copy has only in-frame clones and leaves some out. The data contain about 120,000 clones, 75% to 90% of them singletons. Here the sequenced sample was PBMCs, taken after 24 months of ibrutinib treatment. The source of these receptors is a human donor with chronic lymphocytic leukemia.

V and J are TRBV5-1 and TRBJ2-2; tentatively, D is TRBD2 (6 bases). From germline, CDR1 is SGHRS and CDR2 YFSETQ. V dropped 2 bases and J dropped 4 bases, with 12 bases sitting between them. The CDR3 consists of 15 residues. Written as DNA, the CDR3 is TGCGCCAGCAGCTTTAGGGACGGGGGCACCGGGGAGCTGTTTTTT. Its translation: CASSFRDGGTGELFF.

The genes are TRBV29-1 and TRBJ2-2; TRBD1 agrees at 10 bases. This CDR3 has 14 amino acids. Germline values: CDR1 SQVTM, CDR2 ANQGSEA. V was clipped by 8 bases and J by 4 bases; unmatched bases: 7. The CDR3 loop reads CSTRQGAGTGELFF. CDR3 bases: TGCAGCACAAGACAGGGGGCAGGCACCGGGGAGCTGTTTTTT.

In regard to this clone: Additional DNA sequences in this sample encode the identical CDR3. This chain connects TRBV18 to TRBJ2-5; D call uncertain. Trimming shortened V by 3 bases and J by 2 bases, and 1 base separated the two germline ends. The CDR3 covers 11 residues. The germline V gene encodes CDR1 KGHSH and CDR2 LQKENI. As DNA, the CDR3 is TGTGCCAGCTCACCGCAAGAGACCCAGTACTTC. It encodes CASSPQETQYF.

The chain combines TRBV6-5 with TRBJ2-5; D not resolved. The CDR3 is 14 residues long. The germline CDR1 and CDR2 sequences are MNHEY and SVGAGI. With 2 bases removed from V and 0 bases from J, the gap between germline ends came to 7 bases. CDR3 sequence (DNA): TGTGCCAGCAGTTACGGGCTACACCAAGAGACCCAGTACTTC. The encoded protein is CASSYGLHQETQYF.

V gene TRBV6-5 combines with J gene TRBJ1-2, with 7 nucleotides matching TRBD1. Germline V gene sequence: CDR1 MNHEY, CDR2 SVGAGI. V lost 2 bases and J lost 4; bases outside the gene matches: 4. The CDR3 runs to 14 residues. The CDR3 DNA reads as TGTGCCAGCAGTTACGAAGGGACAGCCTATGGCTACACCTTC. Residues: CASSYEGTAYGYTF.

The V and J genes are TRBV9 and TRBJ2-7; 8 bases line up with TRBD2. This CDR3 is built from 16 residues. Germline CDR1 and CDR2: SGDLS and YYNGEE. V lost 0 bases and J lost 4; bases outside the gene matches: 9. This CDR3 reads CASSVGDSGTIYEQYF. CDR3 sequence (DNA): TGTGCCAGCAGCGTAGGGGATAGCGGGACTATTTACGAGCAGTACTTC. The full variable domain, rest sourced from reference TRBV9 and TRBJ2-7, is DSGVTQTPKHLITATGQRVTLRCSPRSGDLSVYWYQQSLDQGLQFLIQYYNGEERAKGNILERFSAQQFPDLHSELNLSSLELGDSALYFCASSVGDSGTIYEQYFGPGTRLTVT.

The chain uses TRBV28 and TRBJ2-7, with D perhaps TRBD1 (6 bases). This CDR3 has 14 amino acids. CDR1 is MDHEN, CDR2 SYDVKM, per germline. V lost 4 bases to trimming and J lost 1 base, with 11 bases between them. The chain's CDR3 is CASSSGTNSYEQYF. The CDR3 nucleotides are TGTGCCAGCAGTTCTGGGACAAATTCCTACGAGCAGTACTTC.

The V call is TRBV19, the J call TRBJ1-5, with TRBD1 identical over 7 bases. CDR3 length: 17 amino acids. V shed 7 bases and J 2 bases; nucleotides not matched to a gene: 14. The germline V gene has CDR1 LNHDA and CDR2 SQIVND (reference sequence). The CDR3 DNA sequence: TGTGCCAGTACCGGGGACAGCATTCGTCTAGGCAATCAGCCCCAGCATTTT. This sequence encodes CASTGDSIRLGNQPQHF.

The chain couples TRBV7-7 to TRBJ2-1; 7 bases are a match to TRBD2. V was pared by 3 bases and J by 7 bases, with 3 bases of the junction left unmatched. Germline values: CDR1 SSHAT, CDR2 FNYEAQ (reference sequence). The CDR3 totals 13 residues. CDR3 DNA sequence: TGTGCCAGCAGCTTCCCGGGGGGAAATGAGCAGTTCTTC. This translates into CASSFPGGNEQFF.

This clone was seen a few times. This chain joins TRBV19 and TRBJ1-4; D is unresolved. This CDR3 spans 12 amino acids. V was trimmed by 5 bases and J by 8 bases, leaving 9 bases between them. The germline V gene has CDR1 LNHDA and CDR2 SQIVND (reference sequence). The CDR3 DNA reads as TGTGCCAGTAGTGGGGATGGCGAAAAACTGTTTTTT. Amino acids: CASSGDGEKLFF. The variable domain in full, completed from reference TRBV19 and TRBJ1-4, reads DGGITQSPKYLFRKEGQNVTLSCEQNLNHDAMYWYRQDPGQGLRLIYYSQIVNDFQKGDIAEGYSVSREKKESFPLTVTSAQKNPTAFYLCASSGDGEKLFFGSGTQLSVL.

V usage is TRBV5-8 and J usage is TRBJ2-2; 8 bases fit TRBD1. This CDR3 contains 15 residues. V lost 4 bases and J lost 4; bases outside the gene matches: 6. Germline CDR1 reads SGHTS; CDR2 reads YDEGEE. The CDR3 is CASSPGQVSTGELFF. In nucleotides, the CDR3 is TGTGCCAGCAGCCCGGGACAGGTTTCCACCGGGGAGCTGTTTTTT.

The chain is built from TRBV5-5 and TRBJ2-7; D possibly corresponds to TRBD1 (5 bases). The length of the CDR3 is 15 residues. Germline CDR1 SGHKS, CDR2 YYEKEE (reference sequence). The V gene lost 2 bases and the J gene lost 5 bases, with 17 bases spanning the gap. The CDR3 region is CASSFSQNPGNEQYF. The CDR3 nucleotides read TGTGCCAGCAGCTTCAGCCAGAACCCAGGGAACGAGCAGTACTTC.

The V gene is TRBV7-6, the J gene TRBJ2-5, with TRBD2 matching over 11 bases. CDR1 is SGHVS and CDR2 is FNYEAQ in the germline V gene. After removal of 5 bases from V and 5 bases from J, the junction contained 7 bases not matched to a gene. This CDR3 comprises 15 residues. CDR3 sequence: CASSRATSGGETQYF. DNA of the CDR3: TGTGCCAGCAGCCGGGCAACTAGCGGGGGCGAGACCCAGTACTTC.

The chain has TRBV5-8 and TRBJ1-2, with D unresolved. In germline, CDR1 is SGHTS, CDR2 YDEGEE. The CDR3 extends over 12 amino acids. V was cut by 0 bases and J by 8 bases, with 8 bases left in between. The CDR3 bases are TGTGCCAGCAGCTTGGTGGTCGTGGGCTACACCTTC. Its protein product is CASSLVVVGYTF.

The chain uses TRBV5-1 and TRBJ1-5; no definite D call. Germline V gene sequence: CDR1 SGHRS, CDR2 YFSETQ. The CDR3 length is 16 residues. Trimming shortened V by 3 bases and J by 3 bases, and 16 bases separated the two germline ends. CDR3 sequence reads: CASSWPRAPNNQPQHF. In DNA, the CDR3 is TGCGCCAGCAGCTGGCCTAGGGCCCCAAACAATCAGCCCCAGCATTTT.